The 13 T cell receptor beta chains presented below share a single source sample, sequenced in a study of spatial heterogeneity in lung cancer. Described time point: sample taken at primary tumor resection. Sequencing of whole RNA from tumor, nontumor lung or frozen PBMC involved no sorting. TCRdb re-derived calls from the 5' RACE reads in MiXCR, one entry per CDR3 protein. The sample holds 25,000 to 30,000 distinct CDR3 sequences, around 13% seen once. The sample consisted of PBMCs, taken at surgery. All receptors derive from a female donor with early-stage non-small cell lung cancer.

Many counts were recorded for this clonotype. CDR3 protein: CASSYLDPRAHEQFF. The CDR3, as DNA: TGTGCCAGCAGTTACCTGGACCCAAGGGCCCATGAGCAGTTCTTC. The chain recombines TRBV6-6 with TRBJ2-1; no definite D call. V was cut by 2 bases and J by 8 bases, with 16 bases left in between. Per germline, CDR1 MNHNY and CDR2 SVGAGI (reference sequence). The CDR3 extends over 15 amino acids.

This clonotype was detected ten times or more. CDR3 bases: TGTGCCAGCAGCCAATCTGACTCCAACCCAAAAGATACGCAGTATTTT. Its translation: CASSQSDSNPKDTQYF. The gene calls are TRBV4-2 and TRBJ2-3, with no clear D. Germline-derived CDR1 and CDR2 are LGHNA and YNFKEQ. The CDR3 is made up of 16 amino acids. The V end was cut by 2 bases, the J end by 5 bases, with 17 bases between.

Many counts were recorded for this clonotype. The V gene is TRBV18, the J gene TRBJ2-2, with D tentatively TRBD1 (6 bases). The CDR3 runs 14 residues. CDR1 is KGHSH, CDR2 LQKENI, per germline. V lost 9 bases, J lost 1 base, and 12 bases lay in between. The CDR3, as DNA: TGTGCCAGTCTACCGGGACAGAACACCGGGGAGCTGTTTTTT. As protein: CASLPGQNTGELFF.

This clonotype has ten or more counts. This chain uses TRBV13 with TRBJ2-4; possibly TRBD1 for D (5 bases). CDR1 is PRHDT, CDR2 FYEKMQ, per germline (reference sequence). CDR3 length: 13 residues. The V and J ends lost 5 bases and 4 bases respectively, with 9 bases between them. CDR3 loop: CASSPRGKNIQYF. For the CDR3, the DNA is TGTGCCAGCAGCCCAAGGGGAAAAAACATTCAGTACTTC.

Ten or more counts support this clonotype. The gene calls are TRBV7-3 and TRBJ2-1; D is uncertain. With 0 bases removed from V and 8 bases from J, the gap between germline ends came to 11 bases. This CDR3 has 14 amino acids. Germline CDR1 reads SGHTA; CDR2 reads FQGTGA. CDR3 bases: TGTGCCAGCAGCTTAACGGGTTTGGGCGATGAGCAGTTCTTC. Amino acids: CASSLTGLGDEQFF.

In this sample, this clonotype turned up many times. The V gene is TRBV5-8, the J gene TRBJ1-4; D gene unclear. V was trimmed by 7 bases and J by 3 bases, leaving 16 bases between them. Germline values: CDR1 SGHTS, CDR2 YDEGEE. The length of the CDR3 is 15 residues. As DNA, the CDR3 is TGTGCCAGCGAGCGTATTCAGCGGTCTAATGAAAAACTGTTTTTT. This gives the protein CASERIQRSNEKLFF.

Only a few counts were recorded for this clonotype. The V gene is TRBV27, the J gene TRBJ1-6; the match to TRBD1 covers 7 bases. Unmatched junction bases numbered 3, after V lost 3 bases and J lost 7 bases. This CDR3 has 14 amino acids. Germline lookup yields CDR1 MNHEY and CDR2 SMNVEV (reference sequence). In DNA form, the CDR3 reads TGTGCCAGCAGTTTTACAGGGGCGAATTCACCCCTCCACTTT. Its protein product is CASSFTGANSPLHF.

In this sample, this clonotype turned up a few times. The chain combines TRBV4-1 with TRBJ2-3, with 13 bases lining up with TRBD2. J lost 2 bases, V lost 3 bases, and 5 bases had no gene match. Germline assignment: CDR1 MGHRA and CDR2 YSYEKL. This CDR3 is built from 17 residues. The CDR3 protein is CASSQRGLAGTTDTQYF. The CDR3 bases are TGCGCCAGCAGCCAGAGGGGACTAGCGGGGACCACAGATACGCAGTATTTT.

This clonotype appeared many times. The CDR3 coding sequence is TGTGCCAGCAGCTCACCAGGGAGTGACATTCAGTACTTC. Residues: CASSSPGSDIQYF. The chain uses TRBV7-9 and TRBJ2-4; D is possibly TRBD1 or TRBD2 (5 bases each). Germline V gene lookup returns CDR1 SEHNR and CDR2 FQNEAQ (reference sequence). V lost 4 bases, J lost 8 bases, and 12 bases lay in between. The CDR3 consists of 13 residues.

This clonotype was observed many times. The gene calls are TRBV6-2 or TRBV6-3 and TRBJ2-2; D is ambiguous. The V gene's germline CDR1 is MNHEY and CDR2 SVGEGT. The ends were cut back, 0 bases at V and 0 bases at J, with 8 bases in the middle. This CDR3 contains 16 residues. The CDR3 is CASSYSRRTNTGELFF. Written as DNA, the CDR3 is TGTGCCAGCAGTTACTCGAGGCGGACGAACACCGGGGAGCTGTTTTTT.

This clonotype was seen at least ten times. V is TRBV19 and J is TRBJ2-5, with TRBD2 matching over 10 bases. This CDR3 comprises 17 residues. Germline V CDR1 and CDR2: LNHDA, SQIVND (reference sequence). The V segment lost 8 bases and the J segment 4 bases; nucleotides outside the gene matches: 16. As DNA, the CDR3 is TGTGCCAGTTGCGGGACTAGCGCCAGCAACGACGGAGAGACCCAGTACTTC. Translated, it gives CASCGTSASNDGETQYF.

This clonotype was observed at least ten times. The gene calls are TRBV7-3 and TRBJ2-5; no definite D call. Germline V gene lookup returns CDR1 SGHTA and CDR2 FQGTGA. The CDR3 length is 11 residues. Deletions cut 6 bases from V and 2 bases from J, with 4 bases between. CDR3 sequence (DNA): TGTGCCAGCAGAAAACAAGAGACCCAGTACTTC. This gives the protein CASRKQETQYF. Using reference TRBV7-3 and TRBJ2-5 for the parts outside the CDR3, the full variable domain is GAGVSQTPSNKVTEKGKYVELRCDPISGHTALYWYRQSLGQGPEFLIYFQGTGAADDSGLPNDRFFAVRPEGSVSTLKIQRTERGDSAVYLCASRKQETQYFGPGTRLLVL.

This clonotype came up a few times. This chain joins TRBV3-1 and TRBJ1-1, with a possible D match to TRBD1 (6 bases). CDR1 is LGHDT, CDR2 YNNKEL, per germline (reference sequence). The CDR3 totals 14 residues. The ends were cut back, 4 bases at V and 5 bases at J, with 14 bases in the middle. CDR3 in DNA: TGTGCCAGCAGCCGAGCAGGGAGGGGGACTGAAGCTTTCTTT. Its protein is CASSRAGRGTEAFF.